A single sample gave rise to the 15 T cell receptor beta chains below, sequenced in a study of blood T cell repertoires in COVID-19 (dated by TCRdb to about 2020). Libraries were made using the immunoSEQ multiplex PCR assay. TCRdb provides this immuneACCESS table in a form limited to in-frame rearrangements. Some clones are lacking; in checked studies, under half of them reflect an unresolved V gene, and why the rest are absent is not known. The sample table shows 65,000 to 70,000 clones, and about 90% are seen once. More than 15% of the sample is in the top ten clones. Sample: peripheral blood. These receptors all stem from a man aged 40-49 years with COVID-19, enrolled during active disease.

The chain employs TRBV6-2 or TRBV6-3 and TRBJ2-3; 8 nucleotides agree with TRBD2. Germline V gene data show CDR1 as MNHEY and CDR2 as SVGEGT. CDR3 length equals 15 residues. V shed 10 bases, J shed 3 bases, and the junction held 12 bases outside the gene matches. CDR3 region: CANSPRGGGTDTQYF. The CDR3 nucleotides read TGTGCCAACAGCCCCCGGGGGGGTGGGACAGATACGCAGTATTTT.

This clone showed up just a few times. The rearrangement joins TRBV5-4 to TRBJ1-2; no clear D. The germline V and J ends were trimmed by 2 bases and 1 base, with 12 bases remaining between them. The CDR3 covers 15 residues. Germline CDR1 reads SGHNT; CDR2 reads YYREEE (reference sequence). CDR3 region: CASSLGGASNYGYTF. Here the CDR3 DNA reads TGTGCCAGCAGCTTAGGAGGAGCGAGTAACTATGGCTACACCTTC.

V and J are TRBV5-1 and TRBJ2-3, with D possibly matching TRBD1 (6 bases). The CDR3 has 15 residues. V lost 0 bases and J lost 2, with 10 bases in between. The germline V gene encodes CDR1 SGHRS and CDR2 YFSETQ. CDR3 sequence (DNA): TGCGCCAGCAGCTTGGACACAGGGCACACAGATACGCAGTATTTT. Translated: CASSLDTGHTDTQYF.

DNA for the CDR3: TGTGCCAGCTCACCAGAGCGGGGATCCCTATCTGGTGGCTACACCTTC. Residues: CASSPERGSLSGGYTF. This chain connects TRBV18 to TRBJ1-2; no clear D gene. Per the germline V gene, CDR1 is KGHSH and CDR2 is LQKENI. The CDR3 consists of 16 residues. V was clipped by 2 bases and J by 7 bases, with 20 bases between them.

The genes are TRBV30 and TRBJ2-3; 11 nucleotides line up with TRBD2. CDR3 length: 15 amino acids. Trimming removed 3 bases from V and 6 bases from J; junction bases left unmatched: 8. From germline, CDR1 is GTSNPN and CDR2 SVGIG (reference sequence). CDR3 in amino acids: CAWSLPSGGRDTQYF. In DNA, the CDR3 is TGTGCCTGGAGCCTACCTAGCGGGGGGCGTGATACGCAGTATTTT.

V usage is TRBV19 and J usage is TRBJ2-5; TRBD2 aligns across 14 bases. The CDR3 runs to 14 residues. The V segment lost 8 bases and the J segment 5 bases; nucleotides outside the gene matches: 4. Germline CDR1 is LNHDA and CDR2 is SQIVND (reference sequence). DNA of the CDR3: TGTGCCAGTGGACTAGCGGGGGGCATGGAGACCCAGTACTTC. As protein: CASGLAGGMETQYF.

The chain is built from TRBV3-1 (or the pseudogene TRBV3-2) and TRBJ2-5; the match to TRBD1 covers 12 bases. Germline loops: CDR1 LGHDT, CDR2 YNNKEL (reference sequence). The J segment lost 3 bases and the V segment lost 4 bases, leaving 6 bases of the junction unmatched. This CDR3 region has 16 residues. The CDR3 DNA sequence: TGTGCCAGCAGCCGGGCCGGGACAGGGGGCGAAGAGACCCAGTACTTC. As protein: CASSRAGTGGEETQYF.

V and J are TRBV19 and TRBJ1-1; 7 nucleotides align to TRBD1. The V gene end was trimmed by 8 bases and the J gene end by 1 base; junction bases not matched to a gene: 10. The CDR3 is 15 residues long. Germline assignment: CDR1 LNHDA and CDR2 SQIVND (reference sequence). CDR3 amino acids: CASQGSTGRNTEAFF. The CDR3 DNA sequence: TGTGCCAGTCAAGGGTCGACAGGGAGGAACACTGAAGCTTTCTTT. Full variable domain (remainder filled in from reference TRBV19 and TRBJ1-1): DGGITQSPKYLFRKEGQNVTLSCEQNLNHDAMYWYRQDPGQGLRLIYYSQIVNDFQKGDIAEGYSVSREKKESFPLTVTSAQKNPTAFYLCASQGSTGRNTEAFFGQGTRLTVV.

V usage is TRBV5-4 and J usage is TRBJ1-2; perhaps TRBD1 as D (6 bases). Trimming removed 6 bases from V and 4 bases from J, with 13 bases in between. Germline assignment: CDR1 SGHNT and CDR2 YYREEE (reference sequence). The CDR3 covers 13 residues. CDR3 loop: CASTDRDTYGYTF. For the CDR3, the DNA is TGTGCCAGCACCGACCGGGACACCTATGGCTACACCTTC.

The chain combines TRBV5-1 with TRBJ2-1; 13 bases are shared with TRBD2. The CDR3 spans 18 residues. Germline lookup yields CDR1 SGHRS and CDR2 YFSETQ. The trim removed 6 bases at V and 6 bases at J, leaving 15 bases unmatched. The CDR3 bases are TGCGCCAGCACCACCCTAGCTTATGGGACTAGCGGGGCCAATGAGCAGTTCTTC. Its translation: CASTTLAYGTSGANEQFF.

V is TRBV11-2 and J is TRBJ1-4, with a tentative D call TRBD1 (5 bases). CDR3 size: 12 residues. The germline V gene encodes CDR1 SGHAT and CDR2 FQNNGV. With 5 bases removed from V and 7 bases from J, the gap between germline ends came to 8 bases. The DNA for the CDR3 is TGTGCCAGCAGCGGACAAACTGAAAAACTGTTTTTT. Its protein is CASSGQTEKLFF. The whole variable domain, remainder taken from reference TRBV11-2 and TRBJ1-4, is EAGVAQSPRYKIIEKRQSVAFWCNPISGHATLYWYQQILGQGPKLLIQFQNNGVVDDSQLPKDRFSAERLKGVDSTLKIQPAKLEDSAVYLCASSGQTEKLFFGSGTQLSVL.

The chain is built from TRBV19 and TRBJ2-1, with D possibly TRBD1 on 6 matching bases. Trimming removed 5 bases at V and 7 bases at J, with 18 bases between. CDR3 length equals 15 residues. CDR1 and CDR2 (germline): LNHDA, SQIVND (reference sequence). This CDR3 reads CASSPLSGAGNEQFF. CDR3 in DNA: TGTGCCAGTAGTCCCCTCTCAGGGGCCGGGAATGAGCAGTTCTTC.

The chain combines TRBV5-6 with TRBJ2-7; possible D gene TRBD1, 7 bases. There are 11 residues in the CDR3. Trimming took 7 bases from V and 6 from J, leaving 11 bases between them. Germline lookup yields CDR1 SGHDT and CDR2 YYEEEE. The chain's CDR3 is CASAQGGEQYF. DNA of the CDR3: TGTGCCAGCGCCCAGGGGGGCGAGCAGTACTTC.

The rearrangement uses TRBV7-8 and TRBJ2-1, with D maybe TRBD2 (5 bases). V shed 0 bases and J shed 7 bases, with 7 bases lying between them. The CDR3 length is 13 residues. CDR1 and CDR2 from the germline V gene are SGHVS and FQNEAQ. DNA of the CDR3: TGTGCCAGCAGCTTAGCCGGGGTTAATGAGCAGTTCTTC. Translated: CASSLAGVNEQFF.

This sequence joins TRBV27 and TRBJ2-7, with D unclear. Germline values: CDR1 MNHEY, CDR2 SMNVEV (reference sequence). This CDR3 has 11 amino acids. The V gene lost 6 bases and the J gene lost 4 bases, with 7 bases spanning the gap. DNA of the CDR3: TGTGCCAGCAGGACAAGATACGAGCAGTACTTC. Residues: CASRTRYEQYF.